This T cell receptor beta chain was found in a study of vaccination and CD4 T cells after COVID-19. As for treatment: 10-day PBMC culture with coronavirus spike peptide pools or control peptides (ViraFEST assay). CDR1 is SGHTA and CDR2 is FQGNSA in the germline V gene. V was cut by 5 bases and J by 0 bases, with 8 bases left in between. This CDR3 has 13 residues. To note about this clonotype: Its antigen is undetermined.

An Oncomine TCR Beta short-read assay was used to sequence the DNA from cultured CD4+ T cells. TCRdb re-analysed the PCR reads in MiXCR, keeping a single row per CDR3 protein. The sample has roughly 22,000 distinct CDR3 sequences; 32% are singletons. Sequencing input: cultured CD4+ T cells from blood. This receptor was taken from a human donor with COVID-19. V gene TRBV7-2 combines with J gene TRBJ2-7; D is possibly TRBD1 (5 bases). CDR3 residues: CASSRTGSYEQYF. The CDR3 bases are TGTGCCAGCAGCCGAACAGGCTCCTACGAGCAGTACTTC.